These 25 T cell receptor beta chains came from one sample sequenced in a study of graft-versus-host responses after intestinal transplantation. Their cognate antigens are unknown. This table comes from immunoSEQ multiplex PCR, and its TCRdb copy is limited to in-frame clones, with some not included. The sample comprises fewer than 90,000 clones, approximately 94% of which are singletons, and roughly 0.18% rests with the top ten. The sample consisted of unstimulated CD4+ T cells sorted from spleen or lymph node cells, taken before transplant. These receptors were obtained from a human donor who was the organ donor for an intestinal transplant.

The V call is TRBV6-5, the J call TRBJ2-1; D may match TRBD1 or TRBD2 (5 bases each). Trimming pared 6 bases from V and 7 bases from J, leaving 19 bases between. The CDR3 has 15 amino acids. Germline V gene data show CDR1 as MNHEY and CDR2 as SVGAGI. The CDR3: CASSLRDGTPNEQFF. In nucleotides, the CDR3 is TGTGCCAGCAGCCTAAGGGACGGTACCCCTAATGAGCAGTTCTTC.

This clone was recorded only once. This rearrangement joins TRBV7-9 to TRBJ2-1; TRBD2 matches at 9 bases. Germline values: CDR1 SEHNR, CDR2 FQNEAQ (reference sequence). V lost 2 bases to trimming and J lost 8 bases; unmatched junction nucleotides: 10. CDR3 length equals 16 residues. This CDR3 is CASSLFAASGDHEQFF. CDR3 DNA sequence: TGTGCCAGCAGCTTATTTGCGGCTAGCGGGGATCATGAGCAGTTCTTC.

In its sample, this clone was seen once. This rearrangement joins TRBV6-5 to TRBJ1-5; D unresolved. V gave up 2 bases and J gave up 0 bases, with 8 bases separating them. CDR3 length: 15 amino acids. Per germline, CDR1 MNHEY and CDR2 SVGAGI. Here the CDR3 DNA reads TGTGCCAGCAGTTACGGGCAGTATAGCAATCAGCCCCAGCATTTT. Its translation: CASSYGQYSNQPQHF.

The CDR3 DNA reads TGTGCCAGCAGCTCTTCTAGAGCGGGTCCAGATACGCAGTATTTT. It translates to CASSSSRAGPDTQYF. The V and J genes are TRBV11-2 and TRBJ2-3; weak D call: TRBD2 (6 bases). Germline values: CDR1 SGHAT, CDR2 FQNNGV. This CDR3 spans 15 amino acids. V was clipped by 4 bases and J by 4 bases, with 15 bases between them.

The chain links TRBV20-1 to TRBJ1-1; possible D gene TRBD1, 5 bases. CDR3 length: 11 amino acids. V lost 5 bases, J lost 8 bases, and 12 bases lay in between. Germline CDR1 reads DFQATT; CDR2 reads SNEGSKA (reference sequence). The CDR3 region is CSAGQTVEAFF. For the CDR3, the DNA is TGCAGTGCTGGCCAGACAGTGGAAGCTTTCTTT.

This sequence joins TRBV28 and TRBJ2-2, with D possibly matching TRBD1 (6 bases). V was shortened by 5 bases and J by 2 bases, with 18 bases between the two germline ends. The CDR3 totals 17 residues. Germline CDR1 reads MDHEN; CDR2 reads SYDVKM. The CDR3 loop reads CASSEPGQRSNTGELFF. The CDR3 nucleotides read TGTGCCAGCAGTGAACCTGGACAGCGAAGCAACACCGGGGAGCTGTTTTTT.

The CDR3 spells CASRDRTVRNGYTF. The DNA for the CDR3 is TGTGCCAGCAGAGATAGGACAGTCCGGAATGGCTACACCTTC. The V and J genes are TRBV6-5 and TRBJ1-2, with a possible D match to TRBD1 (6 bases). This CDR3 comprises 14 residues. CDR1 is MNHEY and CDR2 is SVGAGI in the germline V gene. The V end was cut by 6 bases, the J end by 6 bases, with 17 bases between.

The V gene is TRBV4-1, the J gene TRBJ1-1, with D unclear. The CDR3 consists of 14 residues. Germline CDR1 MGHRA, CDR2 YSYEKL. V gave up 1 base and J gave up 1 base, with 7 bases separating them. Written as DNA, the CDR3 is TGCGCCAGCAGCCAAGGCACGGCGAACACTGAAGCTTTCTTT. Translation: CASSQGTANTEAFF.

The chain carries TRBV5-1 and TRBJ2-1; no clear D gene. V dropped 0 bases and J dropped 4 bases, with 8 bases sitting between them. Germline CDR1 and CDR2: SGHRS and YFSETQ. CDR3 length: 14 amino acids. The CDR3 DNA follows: TGCGCCAGCAGCTTGGCCAACTTTTACAATGAGCAGTTCTTC. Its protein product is CASSLANFYNEQFF.

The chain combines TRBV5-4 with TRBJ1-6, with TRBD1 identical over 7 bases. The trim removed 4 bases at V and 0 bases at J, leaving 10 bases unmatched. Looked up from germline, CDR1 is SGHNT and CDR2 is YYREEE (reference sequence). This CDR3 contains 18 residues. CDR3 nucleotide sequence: TGTGCCAGCAGCCGGCGGGCGGGACAGAGCTCCTATAATTCACCCCTCCACTTT. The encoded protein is CASSRRAGQSSYNSPLHF. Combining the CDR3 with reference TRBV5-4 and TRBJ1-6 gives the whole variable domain ETGVTQSPTHLIKTRGQQVTLRCSSQSGHNTVSWYQQALGQGPQFIFQYYREEENGRGNFPPRFSGLQFPNYSSELNVNALELDDSALYLCASSRRAGQSSYNSPLHFGNGTRLTVT.

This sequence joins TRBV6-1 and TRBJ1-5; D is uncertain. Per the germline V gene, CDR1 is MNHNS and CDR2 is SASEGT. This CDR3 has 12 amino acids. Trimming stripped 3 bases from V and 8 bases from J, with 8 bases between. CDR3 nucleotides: TGTGCCAGCAGTGACGGAATCAAGCCCCAGCATTTT. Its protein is CASSDGIKPQHF.

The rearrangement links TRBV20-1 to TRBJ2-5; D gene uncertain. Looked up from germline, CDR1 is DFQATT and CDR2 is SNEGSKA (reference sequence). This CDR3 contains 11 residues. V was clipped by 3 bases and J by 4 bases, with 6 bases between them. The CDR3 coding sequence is TGCAGTGCTAGTGTCGGAGAGACCCAGTACTTC. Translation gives CSASVGETQYF.

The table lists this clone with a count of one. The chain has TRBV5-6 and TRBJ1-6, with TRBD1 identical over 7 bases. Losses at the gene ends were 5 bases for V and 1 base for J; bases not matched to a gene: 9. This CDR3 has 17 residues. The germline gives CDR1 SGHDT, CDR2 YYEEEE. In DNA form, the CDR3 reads TGTGCCAGCAGATCGCGTCAGGGGGGTTCCTATAATTCACCCCTCCACTTT. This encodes CASRSRQGGSYNSPLHF.

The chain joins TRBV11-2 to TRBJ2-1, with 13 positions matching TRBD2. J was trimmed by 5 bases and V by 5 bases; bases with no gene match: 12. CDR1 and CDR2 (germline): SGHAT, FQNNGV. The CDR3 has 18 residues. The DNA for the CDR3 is TGTGCCAGCAGCGTGAGGGGGACGGGACTAGCGGGGAACAATGAGCAGTTCTTC. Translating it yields CASSVRGTGLAGNNEQFF.

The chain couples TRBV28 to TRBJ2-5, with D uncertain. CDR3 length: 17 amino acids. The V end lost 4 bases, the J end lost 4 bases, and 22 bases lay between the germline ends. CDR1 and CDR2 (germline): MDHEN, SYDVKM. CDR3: CASSSQTPGRNRETQYF. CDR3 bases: TGTGCCAGCAGTTCTCAAACCCCTGGACGTAACAGAGAGACCCAGTACTTC.

The CDR3 spells CASSLAAGGLNEQFF. Written as DNA, the CDR3 is TGCGCCAGCAGCTTGGCCGCGGGGGGACTCAATGAGCAGTTCTTC. The rearrangement links TRBV5-1 to TRBJ2-1; 8 positions match TRBD2. Unmatched junction bases numbered 5, after V lost 0 bases and J lost 6 bases. The CDR3 has 15 residues. Germline CDR1 and CDR2: SGHRS and YFSETQ.

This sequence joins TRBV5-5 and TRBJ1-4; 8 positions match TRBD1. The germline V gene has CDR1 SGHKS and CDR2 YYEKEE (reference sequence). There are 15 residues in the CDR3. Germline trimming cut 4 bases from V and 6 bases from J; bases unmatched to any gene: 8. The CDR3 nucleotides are TGTGCCAGCAGCGGTTTCCCGACAGGGGATGAAAAACTGTTTTTT. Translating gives CASSGFPTGDEKLFF. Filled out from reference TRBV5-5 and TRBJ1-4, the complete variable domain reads DAGVTQSPTHLIKTRGQQVTLRCSPISGHKSVSWYQQVLGQGPQFIFQYYEKEERGRGNFPDRFSARQFPNYSSELNVNALLLGDSALYLCASSGFPTGDEKLFFGSGTQLSVL.

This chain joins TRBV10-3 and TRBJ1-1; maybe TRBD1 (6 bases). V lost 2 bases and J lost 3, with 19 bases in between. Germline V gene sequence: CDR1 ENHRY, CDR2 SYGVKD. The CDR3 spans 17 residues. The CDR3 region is CAISERRGAAKDTEAFF. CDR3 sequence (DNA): TGTGCCATCAGTGAGCGGCGGGGGGCAGCGAAGGACACTGAAGCTTTCTTT.

The CDR3 nucleotides are TGTGCCAGTAGGCTGGAGGTCGGGGGCGCCTACTATGGCTACACCTTC. Protein sequence: CASRLEVGGAYYGYTF. The chain employs TRBV19 and TRBJ1-2, with D tentatively TRBD1 (6 bases). V lost 6 bases and J lost 3, with 20 bases in between. There are 16 residues in the CDR3. Germline V gene data show CDR1 as LNHDA and CDR2 as SQIVND (reference sequence).

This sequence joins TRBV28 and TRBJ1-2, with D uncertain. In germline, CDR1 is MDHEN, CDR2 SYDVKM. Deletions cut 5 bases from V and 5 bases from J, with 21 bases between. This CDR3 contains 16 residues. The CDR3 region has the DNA TGTGCCAGCAGTCTCGACATCGAACTCCAAGGATATGGCTACACCTTC. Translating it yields CASSLDIELQGYGYTF.

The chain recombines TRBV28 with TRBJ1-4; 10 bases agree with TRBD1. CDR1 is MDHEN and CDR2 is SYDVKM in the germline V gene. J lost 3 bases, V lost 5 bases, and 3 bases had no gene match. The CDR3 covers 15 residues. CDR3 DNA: TGTGCCAGCAGTACGACAGGGGGCCCTAATGAAAAACTGTTTTTT. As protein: CASSTTGGPNEKLFF.

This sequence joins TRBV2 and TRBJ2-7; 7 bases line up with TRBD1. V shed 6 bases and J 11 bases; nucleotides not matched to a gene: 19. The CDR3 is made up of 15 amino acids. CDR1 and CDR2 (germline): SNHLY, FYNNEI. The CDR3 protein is CASRGWGQHGLTEYF. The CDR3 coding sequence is TGTGCCAGCAGGGGATGGGGACAGCACGGACTTACCGAGTACTTC.

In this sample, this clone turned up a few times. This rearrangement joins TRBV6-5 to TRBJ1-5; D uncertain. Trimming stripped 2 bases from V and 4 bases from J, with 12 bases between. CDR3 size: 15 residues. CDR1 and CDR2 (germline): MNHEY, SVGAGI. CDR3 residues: CASSYRALPNQPQHF. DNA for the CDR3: TGTGCCAGCAGTTACCGGGCCCTCCCGAATCAGCCCCAGCATTTT.

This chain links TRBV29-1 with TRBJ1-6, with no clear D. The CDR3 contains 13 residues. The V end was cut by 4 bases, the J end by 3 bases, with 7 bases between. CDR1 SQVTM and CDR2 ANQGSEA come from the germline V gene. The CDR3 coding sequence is TGCAGCGTTGGGGCAGACTATAATTCACCCCTCCACTTT. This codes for CSVGADYNSPLHF.

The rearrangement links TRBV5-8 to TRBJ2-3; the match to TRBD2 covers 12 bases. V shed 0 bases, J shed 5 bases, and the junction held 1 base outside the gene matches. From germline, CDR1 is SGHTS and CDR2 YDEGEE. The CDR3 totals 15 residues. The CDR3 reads CASSLGLAGEDTQYF. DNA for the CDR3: TGTGCCAGCAGCTTGGGACTAGCGGGGGAAGATACGCAGTATTTT.